The rows below give T cell receptor beta chains drawn from one sample of a study of T cell clones after liver transplantation. Repertoires were generated with immunoSEQ multiplex PCR, while TCRdb's copy carries only in-frame clones and drops some. The sample yields under 130,000 clones, around 80% seen once. The sample was CD4+ T cells from blood, taken around 50 months after liver transplant. These receptors were taken from a human patient who received a liver transplant. Some T cells may be supplied by the graft donor. The CDR3 runs from the conserved cysteine through the conserved F or W. D genes are given only for firm matches. The size field is filled for only some rows; it gives once, few, many or a size class.

J gene,V gene,D gene,clone size,CDR3 DNA,CDR3 protein
TRBJ1-1,TRBV11-2,TRBD1,.,TGTGCCAGCAGCTTAGCCGCGGGACAGGGCTTCTTT,CASSLAAGQGFF
TRBJ1-1,TRBV27,.,.,TGTGCCAGCAGTTTATCCGACAACCCGAACACTGAAGCTTTCTTT,CASSLSDNPNTEAFF
TRBJ2-1,TRBV15,.,.,TGTGCCACCAGCAGAGATCGGGCGGGGAGAGCTAGGCACAATGAGCAGTTCTTC,CATSRDRAGRARHNEQFF
TRBJ1-1,TRBV7-6,TRBD1,.,TGTGCCAGCAGCTTGGGCTCGCAGGGGGCGAGGACTGAAGCTTTCTTT,CASSLGSQGARTEAFF
TRBJ2-1,TRBV6-6,TRBD2,.,TGTGCCAGCAGTACTAGGACTAGCGGGACCTACAATGAGCAGTTCTTC,CASSTRTSGTYNEQFF
TRBJ2-7,TRBV5-1,.,.,TGCGCCAGCAGCCTTCTGGCCGGCTCCTACGAGCAGTACTTC,CASSLLAGSYEQYF
TRBJ1-1,TRBV11-1,.,.,TGTGCCAGCAGCTTAGTTTTCCAGGGTTCGGCTGAAGCTTTCTTT,CASSLVFQGSAEAFF
TRBJ1-5,TRBV5-1,.,.,TGCGCCAGCAGCCAGGAGGGGAGTCGGTTCCAGCCCCAGCATTTT,CASSQEGSRFQPQHF
TRBJ2-2,TRBV19,TRBD1,few,TGTGCCATCAGGGACAGGCCAGGGAACACCGGGGAGCTGTTTTTT,CAIRDRPGNTGELFF
TRBJ2-7,TRBV27,.,.,TGTGCCAGCAGTTTAAGGTTGTCAGCAGAGTACGAGCAGTACTTC,CASSLRLSAEYEQYF
TRBJ2-2,TRBV11-2,TRBD1,.,TGTGCCAGCAGCCGGGGACAGGGGGCAACCGGGGAGCTGTTTTTT,CASSRGQGATGELFF
TRBJ1-3,TRBV6-6,.,.,TGTGCCAGCAGTTACTCCCAGGGTGTTGGAAACACCATATATTTT,CASSYSQGVGNTIYF
TRBJ2-7,TRBV27,TRBD2,.,TGTGCCAGCAGTTTGACTAGCGGGAGGTACGAGCAGTACTTC,CASSLTSGRYEQYF
TRBJ2-5,TRBV19,TRBD2,.,TGTGCCAGTAGGAGGACTAGAGGTTACCAAGAGACCCAGTACTTC,CASRRTRGYQETQYF
TRBJ2-3,TRBV20-1,.,.,TGCAGCGCTCGGGGGGATACGCAGTATTTT,CSARGDTQYF
TRBJ1-6,TRBV2,.,.,TGTGCCAGCAGTCGGACAATGATTAATTCACCCCTCCACTTT,CASSRTMINSPLHF
TRBJ1-6,TRBV7-6,.,.,TGTGCCAGCAGCCAACAGGGTGGAAGATCACCCCTCCACTTT,CASSQQGGRSPLHF
TRBJ2-5,TRBV5-8,.,.,TGTGCCAGCCAGTCGGGACAAGGGTTTAACGGGGAGACCCAGTACTTC,CASQSGQGFNGETQYF
TRBJ1-5,TRBV5-1,.,.,TGCGCCAGCAGTTACGGGGGCGCGGGCAATCAGCCCCAGCATTTT,CASSYGGAGNQPQHF
TRBJ2-1,TRBV4-2,TRBD1,.,TGTGCCAGCAGCCCAAGGGGGCAGGCCTCTTACAATGAGCAGTTCTTC,CASSPRGQASYNEQFF
TRBJ1-4,TRBV28,TRBD1,.,TGTGCCAGCAGATTACACAGGGGAGGCGAAAAACTGTTTTTT,CASRLHRGGEKLFF
TRBJ1-2,TRBV2,.,few,TGTGCCAGCAGGATATGGGCTGGCTACACCTTC,CASRIWAGYTF
TRBJ1-2,TRBV6-5,TRBD1,.,TGTGCCAGCAGTTACTCTAGGGACAGGAACTATGGCTACACCTTC,CASSYSRDRNYGYTF
TRBJ2-7,TRBV5-1,.,.,TGCGCCAGCAGCTTGGAGGGCGGATTCACCTCCTACGAGCAGTACTTC,CASSLEGGFTSYEQYF